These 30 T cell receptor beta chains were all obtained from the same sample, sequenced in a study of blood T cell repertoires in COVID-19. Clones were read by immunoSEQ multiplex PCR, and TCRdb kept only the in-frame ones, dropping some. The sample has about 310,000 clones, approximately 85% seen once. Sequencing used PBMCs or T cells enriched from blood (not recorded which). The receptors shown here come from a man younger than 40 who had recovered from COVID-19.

The CDR3 sequence is CASSQDLRGRVAFF. The DNA of the CDR3 is TGTGCCAGCAGCCAAGATCTCAGGGGGCGCGTAGCTTTCTTT. The chain carries TRBV3-1 (or the pseudogene TRBV3-2) and TRBJ1-1, with 8 bases identical to TRBD1. The V segment lost 0 bases and the J segment 10 bases; nucleotides outside the gene matches: 7. CDR1 and CDR2 (germline): LGHDT, YNNKEL (reference sequence). The CDR3 has 14 residues.

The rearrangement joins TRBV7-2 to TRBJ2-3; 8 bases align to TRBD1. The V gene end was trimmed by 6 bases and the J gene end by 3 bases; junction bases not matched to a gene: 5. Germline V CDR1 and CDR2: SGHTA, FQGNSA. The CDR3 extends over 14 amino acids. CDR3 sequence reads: CASRRTGGTDTQYF. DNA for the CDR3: TGTGCCAGCAGACGAACAGGGGGTACAGATACGCAGTATTTT.

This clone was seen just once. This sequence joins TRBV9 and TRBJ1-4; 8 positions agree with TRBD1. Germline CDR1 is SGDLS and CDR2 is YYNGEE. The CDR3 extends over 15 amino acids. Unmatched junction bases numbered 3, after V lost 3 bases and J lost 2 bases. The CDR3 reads CASSAGQGTNEKLFF. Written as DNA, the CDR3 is TGTGCCAGCAGCGCAGGACAGGGCACTAATGAAAAACTGTTTTTT.

The CDR3 bases are TGTGCCTGGGCAGCAGGGGTTAGTGGCTACACCTTC. Translation: CAWAAGVSGYTF. The V and J genes are TRBV30 and TRBJ1-2, with a tentative D call TRBD1 (6 bases). This CDR3 is built from 12 residues. With 5 bases removed from V and 7 bases from J, the gap between germline ends came to 14 bases. Germline values: CDR1 GTSNPN, CDR2 SVGIG (reference sequence).

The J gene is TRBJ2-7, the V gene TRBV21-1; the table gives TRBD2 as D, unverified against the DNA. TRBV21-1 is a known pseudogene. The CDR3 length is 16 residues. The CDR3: CASGKGTTPPAYEQYF. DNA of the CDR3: TGTGCCAGCGGCAAAGGGACTACTCCCCCAGCCTACGAGCAGTACTTC.

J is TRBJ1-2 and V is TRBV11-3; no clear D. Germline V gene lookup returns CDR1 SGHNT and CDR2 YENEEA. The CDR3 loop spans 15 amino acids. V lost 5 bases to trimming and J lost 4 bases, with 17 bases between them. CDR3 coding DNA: TGTGCCAGCAGCCCTGCCTTTGGAGCCCTCTATGGCTACACCTTC. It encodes CASSPAFGALYGYTF. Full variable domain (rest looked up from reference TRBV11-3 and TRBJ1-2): EAGVVQSPRYKIIEKKQPVAFWCNPISGHNTLYWYLQNLGQGPELLIRYENEEAVDDSQLPKDRFSAERLKGVDSTLKIQPAELGDSAVYLCASSPAFGALYGYTFGSGTRLTVV.

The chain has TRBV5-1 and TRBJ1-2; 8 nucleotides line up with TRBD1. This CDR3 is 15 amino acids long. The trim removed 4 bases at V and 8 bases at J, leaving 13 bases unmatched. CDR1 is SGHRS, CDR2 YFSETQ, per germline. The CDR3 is CASSPSPGQAMGYTF. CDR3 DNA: TGCGCCAGCAGCCCGAGCCCGGGACAGGCTATGGGCTACACCTTC. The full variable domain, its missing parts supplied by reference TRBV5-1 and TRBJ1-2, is KAGVTQTPRYLIKTRGQQVTLSCSPISGHRSVSWYQQTPGQGLQFLFEYFSETQRNKGNFPGRFSGRQFSNSRSEMNVSTLELGDSALYLCASSPSPGQAMGYTFGSGTRLTVV.

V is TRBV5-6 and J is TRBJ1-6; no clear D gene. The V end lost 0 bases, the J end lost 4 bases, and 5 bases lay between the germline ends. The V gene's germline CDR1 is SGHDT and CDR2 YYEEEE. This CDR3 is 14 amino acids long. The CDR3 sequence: CASSLGQYNSPLHF. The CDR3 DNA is TGTGCCAGCAGCTTGGGACAATATAATTCACCCCTCCACTTT.

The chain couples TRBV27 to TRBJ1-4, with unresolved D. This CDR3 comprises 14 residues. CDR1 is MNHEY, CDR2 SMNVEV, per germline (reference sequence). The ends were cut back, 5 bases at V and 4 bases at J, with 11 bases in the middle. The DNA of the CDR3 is TGTGCCAGCAGTCACCGGGAGGTTAATGAAAAACTGTTTTTT. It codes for CASSHREVNEKLFF.

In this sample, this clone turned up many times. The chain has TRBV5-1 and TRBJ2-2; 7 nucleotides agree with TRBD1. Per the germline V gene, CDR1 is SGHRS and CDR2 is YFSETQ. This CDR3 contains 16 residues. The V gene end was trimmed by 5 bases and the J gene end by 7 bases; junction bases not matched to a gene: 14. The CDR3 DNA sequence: TGCGCCAGCAGGTCTGAAGGGACAGAAGTGATCGGGGAGCTGTTTTTT. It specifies CASRSEGTEVIGELFF.

CDR3 bases: TGTGCCAGCAGCCTCAGGGGAACGAATTCACCCCTCCACTTT. Amino acid sequence: CASSLRGTNSPLHF. The V gene is TRBV27, the J gene TRBJ1-6; possible D gene TRBD1, 6 bases. This CDR3 is 14 amino acids long. Trimming cost V 6 bases and J 7 bases, with 13 bases left between them. Looked up from germline, CDR1 is MNHEY and CDR2 is SMNVEV (reference sequence).

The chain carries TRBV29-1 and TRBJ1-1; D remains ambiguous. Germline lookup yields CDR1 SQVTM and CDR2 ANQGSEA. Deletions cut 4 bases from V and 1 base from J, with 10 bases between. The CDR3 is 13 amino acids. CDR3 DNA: TGCAGCGTTGCTGCGCAAACGAACACTGAAGCTTTCTTT. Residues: CSVAAQTNTEAFF.

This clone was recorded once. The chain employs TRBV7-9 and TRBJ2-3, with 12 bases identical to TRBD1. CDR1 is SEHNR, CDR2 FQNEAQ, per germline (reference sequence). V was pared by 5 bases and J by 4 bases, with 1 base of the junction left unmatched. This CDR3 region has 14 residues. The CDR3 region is CASSRDRGPDTQYF. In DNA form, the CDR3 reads TGTGCCAGCAGCCGGGACAGGGGGCCAGATACGCAGTATTTT.

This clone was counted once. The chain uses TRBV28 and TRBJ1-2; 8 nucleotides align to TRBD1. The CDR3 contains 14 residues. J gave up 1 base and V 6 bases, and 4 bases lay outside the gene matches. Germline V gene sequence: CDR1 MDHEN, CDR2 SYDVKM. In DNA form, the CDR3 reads TGTGCCAGCAGGTGGACAGGGAGTAACTATGGCTACACCTTC. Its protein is CASRWTGSNYGYTF.

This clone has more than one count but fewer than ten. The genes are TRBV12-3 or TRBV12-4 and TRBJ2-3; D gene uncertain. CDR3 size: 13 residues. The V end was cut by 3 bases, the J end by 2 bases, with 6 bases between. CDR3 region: CASSFTDTDTQYF. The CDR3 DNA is TGTGCCAGCAGTTTCACAGACACAGATACGCAGTATTTT.

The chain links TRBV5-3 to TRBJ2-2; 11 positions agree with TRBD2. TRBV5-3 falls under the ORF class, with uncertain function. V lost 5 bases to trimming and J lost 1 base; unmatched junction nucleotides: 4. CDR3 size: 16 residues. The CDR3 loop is CARRRTSGLNTGELFF. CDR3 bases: TGTGCCAGAAGGAGGACTAGCGGGCTGAACACCGGGGAGCTGTTTTTT.

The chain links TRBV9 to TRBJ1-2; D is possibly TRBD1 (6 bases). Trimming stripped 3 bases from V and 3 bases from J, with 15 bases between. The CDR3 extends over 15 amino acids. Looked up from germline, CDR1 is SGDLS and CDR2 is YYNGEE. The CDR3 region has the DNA TGTGCCAGCAGCGGCCGAAGGGAGGGGGACTATGGCTACACCTTC. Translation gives CASSGRREGDYGYTF.

The CDR3 sequence is CASSSLGTGYDTQYF. The CDR3 nucleotides are TGTGCCAGCAGCTCCCTCGGGACAGGGTATGATACGCAGTATTTT. This chain links TRBV7-6 with TRBJ2-3; TRBD1 matches 9 bases. V dropped 4 bases and J dropped 6; count of bases not matched to a gene: 8. This CDR3 is built from 15 residues. Germline CDR1 and CDR2: SGHVS and FNYEAQ. Based on the CDR3 plus reference TRBV7-6 and TRBJ2-3, the full variable domain is GAGVSQSPRYKVTKRGQDVALRCDPISGHVSLYWYRQALGQGPEFLTYFNYEAQQDKSGLPNDRFSAERPEGSISTLTIQRTEQRDSAMYRCASSSLGTGYDTQYFGPGTRLTVL.

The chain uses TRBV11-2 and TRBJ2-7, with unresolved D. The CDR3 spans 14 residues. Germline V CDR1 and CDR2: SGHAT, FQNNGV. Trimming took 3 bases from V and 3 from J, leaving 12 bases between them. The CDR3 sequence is CASSLTRRYYEQYF. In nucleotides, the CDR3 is TGTGCCAGCAGCTTGACACGACGATACTACGAGCAGTACTTC.

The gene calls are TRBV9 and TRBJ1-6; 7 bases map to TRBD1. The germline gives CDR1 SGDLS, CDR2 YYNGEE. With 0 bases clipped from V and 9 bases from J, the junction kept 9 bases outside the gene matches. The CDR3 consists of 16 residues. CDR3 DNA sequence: TGTGCCAGCAGCGTAGGGGTAGGGACAGTGGCTTCACCCCTCCACTTT. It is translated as CASSVGVGTVASPLHF. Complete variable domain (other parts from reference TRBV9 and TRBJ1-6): DSGVTQTPKHLITATGQRVTLRCSPRSGDLSVYWYQQSLDQGLQFLIQYYNGEERAKGNILERFSAQQFPDLHSELNLSSLELGDSALYFCASSVGVGTVASPLHFGNGTRLTVT.

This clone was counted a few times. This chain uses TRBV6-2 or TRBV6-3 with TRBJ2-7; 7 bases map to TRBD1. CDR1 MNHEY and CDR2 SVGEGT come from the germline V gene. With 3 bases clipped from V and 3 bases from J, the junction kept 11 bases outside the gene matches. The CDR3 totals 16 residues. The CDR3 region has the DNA TGTGCCAGCAGTTATATTTCCGGGACAGTTGTCTACGAGCAGTACTTC. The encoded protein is CASSYISGTVVYEQYF.

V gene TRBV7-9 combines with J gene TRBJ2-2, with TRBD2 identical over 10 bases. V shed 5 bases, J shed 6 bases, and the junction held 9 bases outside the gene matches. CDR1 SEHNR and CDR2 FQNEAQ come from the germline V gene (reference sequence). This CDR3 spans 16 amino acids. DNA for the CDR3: TGTGCCAGCAGCAAGAGCGGGGGGGCATTTCCCGGGGAGCTGTTTTTT. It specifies CASSKSGGAFPGELFF.

CDR3 protein: CASSIGQGNTGELFF. CDR3 DNA: TGTGCCAGCAGCATCGGACAGGGGAACACCGGGGAGCTGTTTTTT. The V gene is TRBV5-5, the J gene TRBJ2-2; TRBD1 agrees at 8 bases. Germline CDR1 SGHKS, CDR2 YYEKEE (reference sequence). The CDR3 spans 15 residues. V lost 4 bases to trimming and J lost 1 base; unmatched junction nucleotides: 3.

The CDR3 region has the DNA TGTGCCAGCAGCAAGTGGACTAGCGGGGTTCGCACAGATACGCAGTATTTT. This encodes CASSKWTSGVRTDTQYF. The gene calls are TRBV7-2 and TRBJ2-3; 12 bases fit TRBD2. Germline-derived CDR1 and CDR2 are SGHTA and FQGNSA. The CDR3 length is 17 residues. The V and J ends lost 5 bases and 1 base, in that order; junction bases with no gene match: 7.

CDR3: CASSWGRNEAFF. The CDR3 DNA is TGTGCCAGCAGCTGGGGGCGGAATGAAGCTTTCTTT. J is TRBJ1-1 and V is TRBV5-5, with D perhaps matching TRBD1 (6 bases). The CDR3 runs 12 residues. The V end lost 3 bases, the J end lost 7 bases, and 10 bases lay between the germline ends. Looked up from germline, CDR1 is SGHKS and CDR2 is YYEKEE (reference sequence).

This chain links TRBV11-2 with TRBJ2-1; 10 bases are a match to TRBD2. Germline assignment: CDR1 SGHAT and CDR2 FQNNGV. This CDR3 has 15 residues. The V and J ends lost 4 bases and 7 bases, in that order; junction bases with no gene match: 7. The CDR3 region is CASSSLAGDGNEQFF. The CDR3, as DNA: TGTGCCAGCAGCTCCCTAGCGGGGGATGGAAATGAGCAGTTCTTC.

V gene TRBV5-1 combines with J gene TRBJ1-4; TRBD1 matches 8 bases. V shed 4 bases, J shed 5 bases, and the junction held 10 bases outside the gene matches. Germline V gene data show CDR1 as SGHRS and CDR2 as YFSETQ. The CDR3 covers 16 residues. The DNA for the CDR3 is TGCGCCAGCAGCATACCGACAGGGGAGTTGAATGAAAAACTGTTTTTT. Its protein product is CASSIPTGELNEKLFF. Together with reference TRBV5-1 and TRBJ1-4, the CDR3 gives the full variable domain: KAGVTQTPRYLIKTRGQQVTLSCSPISGHRSVSWYQQTPGQGLQFLFEYFSETQRNKGNFPGRFSGRQFSNSRSEMNVSTLELGDSALYLCASSIPTGELNEKLFFGSGTQLSVL.

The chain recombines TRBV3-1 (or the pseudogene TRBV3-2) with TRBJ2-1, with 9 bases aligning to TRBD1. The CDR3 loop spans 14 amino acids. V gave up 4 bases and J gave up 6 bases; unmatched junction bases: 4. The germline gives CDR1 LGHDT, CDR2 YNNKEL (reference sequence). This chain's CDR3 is CASSLRDRANEQFF. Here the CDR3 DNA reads TGTGCCAGCAGCCTCCGGGACAGGGCCAATGAGCAGTTCTTC.

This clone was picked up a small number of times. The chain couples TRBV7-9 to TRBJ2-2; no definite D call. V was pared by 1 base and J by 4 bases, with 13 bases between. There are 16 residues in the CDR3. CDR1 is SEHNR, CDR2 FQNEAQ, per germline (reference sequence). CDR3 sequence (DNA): TGTGCCAGCAGCTTAGGACGATCGGAGATCACCGGGGAGCTGTTTTTT. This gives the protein CASSLGRSEITGELFF.

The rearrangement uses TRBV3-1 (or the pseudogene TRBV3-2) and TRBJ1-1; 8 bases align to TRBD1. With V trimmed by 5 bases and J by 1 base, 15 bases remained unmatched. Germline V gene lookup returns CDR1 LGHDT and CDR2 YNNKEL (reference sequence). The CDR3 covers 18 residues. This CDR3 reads CASSSSDREEASNTEAFF. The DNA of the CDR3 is TGTGCCAGCAGCTCCTCGGACAGGGAGGAGGCTTCGAACACTGAAGCTTTCTTT.